The rows below give T cell receptor beta chains drawn from one sample of a study of metastatic and nonmetastatic thyroid tumors. MiXCR re-clonotyped the PCR reads for TCRdb. The data show about 41,000 clones, 24% seen once. The sequencing input was tumor tissue. These receptors originate from a female donor with papillary thyroid cancer or a benign thyroid nodule (not recorded which). Some clones in this sample may be carry-over from other donors' samples. Each CDR3 is given with its conserved first and last residue. The D gene is left open where the match is weak. Only some rows state a clone size, as once, few, many or a class for expanded clones.

clone size,J gene,D gene,V gene,CDR3 DNA,CDR3 protein
few,TRBJ2-2,-,TRBV15,TGTGCCACCAGCGGCATGCCGACCGGTGAGCTGTTTTTT,CATSGMPTGELFF
-,TRBJ1-5,-,TRBV6-1,TGTGCCAGCACCCCTACAGCGTATAGCAATCAGCCCCAGCATTTT,CASTPTAYSNQPQHF
medium-sized,TRBJ2-7,-,TRBV5-6,TGTGCCAGCAGCCCGGCGGGTAGGGGTCGCTACGAGCAGTACTTC,CASSPAGRGRYEQYF
few,TRBJ2-7,-,TRBV28,TGTGCCAGCCGGGAACAGGGTATTTACGAGCAGTACTTC,CASREQGIYEQYF
-,TRBJ2-7,-,TRBV11-2,TGTGCCAGCAGCTTAGCGGGGTTCTCCTACGAGCAGTACTTC,CASSLAGFSYEQYF
many,TRBJ2-3,-,TRBV11-1,TGTGCCAGCAGCACGGACGGTCGATACACAGATACGCAGTATTTT,CASSTDGRYTDTQYF
-,TRBJ1-2,-,TRBV5-1,TGCGCCAGCAGCGGGGATCGCGGATGGGACCATGGCTACACCTTC,CASSGDRGWDHGYTF
-,TRBJ2-1,-,TRBV7-2,TGTGCCAGCAGCTTAGGATACAGCTCCTACAATGAGCAGTTCTTC,CASSLGYSSYNEQFF
few,TRBJ2-7,-,TRBV6-1,TGTGCCAGCAGTGTCCCGGGGACCGCCGAGCAGTACTTC,CASSVPGTAEQYF
-,TRBJ2-2,-,TRBV20-1,TGCAGTGCTAGAGATCTTGAACTCCCGAACACCGGGGAGCTGTTTTTT,CSARDLELPNTGELFF
-,TRBJ1-1,-,TRBV11-3,TGTGCCAGCAGCTTAGCTCAGGGGCGAACTGAAGCTTTCTTT,CASSLAQGRTEAFF
-,TRBJ2-7,TRBD2,TRBV2,TGTGCCAGCAGTGAAGAACTAGCGGACTCCTACGAGCAGTACTTC,CASSEELADSYEQYF
few,TRBJ1-3,-,TRBV9,TGTGCCAGCAGCGTAGACCCTAAGGGCAACACCATATATTTT,CASSVDPKGNTIYF
-,TRBJ1-5,TRBD1,TRBV13,TGTGCCAGCAGCCTCAAGGACAGGGGGCGAGCATCCAGCAATCAGCCCCAGCATTTT,CASSLKDRGRASSNQPQHF
medium-sized,TRBJ2-7,TRBD2,TRBV12-3/TRBV12-4,TGTGCCAGCAGTTTTAGCGGGGTAAGCTCCTACGAGCAGTACTTC,CASSFSGVSSYEQYF
-,TRBJ1-5,-,TRBV12-3/TRBV12-4,TGTGCCAGCAGTTCCGGCTTCAATCAGCCCCAGCATTTT,CASSSGFNQPQHF
-,TRBJ2-3,TRBD2,TRBV20-1,TGCAGTGCTCCCCCCGGGACTAGCGACACAGATACGCAGTATTTT,CSAPPGTSDTDTQYF
-,TRBJ1-6,TRBD1,TRBV28,TGTTCCAGCAGACCATGGACAGGGGACTCACCTCTCCACTTT,CSSRPWTGDSPLHF
few,TRBJ2-5,-,TRBV11-1,TGTGCCAGCAGCTTAGCGAGGCCAGGGGAGTTCCAAGAGACCCAGTACTTC,CASSLARPGEFQETQYF
many,TRBJ1-2,-,TRBV20-1,TGCAGTGCTAGAGCCAGTGGGGCAGGGGACTATGGCTACACCTTC,CSARASGAGDYGYTF
few,TRBJ1-1,TRBD1,TRBV6-1,TGTGCCAGCAGCCGGGACAGGGGGACTGAAGCTTTCTTT,CASSRDRGTEAFF
-,TRBJ1-2,-,TRBV6-2/TRBV6-3,TGTGCCAGCAGTTACCCCGCGGGTCAGCATTACGGCTACACCTTC,CASSYPAGQHYGYTF
-,TRBJ1-1,TRBD1,TRBV18,TGTGCCAGCTCACCATTATCGACACAGGGGCCGAACACTGAAGCTTTCTTT,CASSPLSTQGPNTEAFF
-,TRBJ2-7,-,TRBV15,TGTGCCACCAGCCTTCGGGGGTCCTACGAGCAGTACTTC,CATSLRGSYEQYF
few,TRBJ2-7,-,TRBV4-1,TGCGCCAGCAGCCAAGAGAATAGGGTCTACTACGAGCAGTACTTC,CASSQENRVYYEQYF
-,TRBJ2-3,-,TRBV20-1,TGCAGTGCTGAGTCCCCCTGGAGCACAGATACGCAGTATTTT,CSAESPWSTDTQYF
few,TRBJ1-2,TRBD1,TRBV27,TGTGCCAGCAGTTTGGGACAGGGGGGGGATGGCTACACCTTC,CASSLGQGGDGYTF
-,TRBJ2-5,-,TRBV25-1,TGTGCCAGCTCCGGCTCGGAGCAAACAGGGGACGTGTGGGGAGGAGAGACCCAGTACTTC,CASSGSEQTGDVWGGETQYF
medium-sized,TRBJ2-7,-,TRBV11-3,TGTGCCAGCAGCTCCGCCAATGGCGAGCAGTACTTC,CASSSANGEQYF
few,TRBJ2-5,-,TRBV6-1,TGTGCCAGCAGTGACCCAGGGTCGCGTGAGACCCAGTACTTC,CASSDPGSRETQYF
few,TRBJ2-7,-,TRBV2,TGTGCCAGCAGTGCCGGGCTCAAGTACGAGCAGTACTTC,CASSAGLKYEQYF
many,TRBJ1-3,TRBD1,TRBV4-3,TGCGCCAGCAGCCGCGACAGGGCTGGAAACACCATATATTTT,CASSRDRAGNTIYF
few,TRBJ2-1,-,TRBV11-2,TGTGCCAGCAGCTTAGGCGTGGTAGACAATGAGCAGTTCTTC,CASSLGVVDNEQFF
-,TRBJ2-7,-,TRBV7-2,TGTGCCAGCAGCTTAAGTGGGCGGAACTCCTACGAGCAGTACTTC,CASSLSGRNSYEQYF
-,TRBJ1-2,TRBD1,TRBV2,TGTGCCAGCAGTGGGGTTCCAGGGGGGAATGGCTACACCTTC,CASSGVPGGNGYTF
-,TRBJ2-7,TRBD2,TRBV7-8,TGTGCCAGCAGCTCCGGGACTAGTCTCAACGAGCAGTACTTC,CASSSGTSLNEQYF
many,TRBJ2-3,-,TRBV2,TGTGCCAGCAGTGAGTGGGCAGAGCACACAGATACGCAGTATTTT,CASSEWAEHTDTQYF
many,TRBJ1-1,-,TRBV5-1,TGCGCCAGCAGCGACCCAGGGAGGAGGGAAGCTTTCTTT,CASSDPGRREAFF
few,TRBJ1-3,TRBD1,TRBV6-1,TGTGCCAGCAGTGTCCTGGGACAGGGTCAAGGTAGTGGAAACACCATATATTTT,CASSVLGQGQGSGNTIYF
-,TRBJ2-7,-,TRBV6-5,TGTGCCAGCAGTTACGTCCATCGGGCGTACGAGCAGTACTTC,CASSYVHRAYEQYF
medium-sized,TRBJ2-7,-,TRBV6-2/TRBV6-3,TGTGCCAGCAGTACACACGATTCCTACGAGCAGTACTTC,CASSTHDSYEQYF
many,TRBJ2-5,-,TRBV6-1,TGTGCCAGCAGTGTCACTCTACAGGGAACTGAGACCCAGTACTTC,CASSVTLQGTETQYF
few,TRBJ1-1,TRBD1,TRBV28,TGTGCCAGCAGTCTGTGGACAGGGGCTATGAACACTGAAGCTTTCTTT,CASSLWTGAMNTEAFF
-,TRBJ2-2,-,TRBV27,TGTGTCCTCGACGTAAGACGATACACCGGGGAGCTGTTTTTT,CVLDVRRYTGELFF
-,TRBJ2-5,TRBD2,TRBV20-1,TGCAGTGCTAGTAGAGGGGAGGGACAAGAGACCCAGTACTTC,CSASRGEGQETQYF
few,TRBJ2-1,-,TRBV6-1,TGTGCCAGCATTCCCGCCTGGGTGAATGAGCAGTTCTTC,CASIPAWVNEQFF
many,TRBJ2-1,TRBD1,TRBV6-5,TGTGCCAGCAGTTATCGGACAGGGATGGGGTACAATGAGCAGTTCTTC,CASSYRTGMGYNEQFF
many,TRBJ2-3,TRBD2,TRBV6-1,TGTGCCAGCAGTGTGACTAGCGGGAGCACAGATACGCAGTATTTT,CASSVTSGSTDTQYF
many,TRBJ2-7,TRBD1,TRBV13,TGTGCCAGCAGCCACGACAGGGGCAAACACGAGCAGTACTTC,CASSHDRGKHEQYF
-,TRBJ2-1,TRBD2,TRBV20-1,TGCAGTGCTACGACTAGCGGGGGGATCCTCTCCTACAATGAGCAGTTCTTC,CSATTSGGILSYNEQFF
many,TRBJ1-2,-,TRBV24-1,TGTGCCACCAGTGATGAAGACAGCACCTATGGCTACACCTTC,CATSDEDSTYGYTF
medium-sized,TRBJ1-1,-,TRBV7-3,TGTGCCAGCAGCCTAACAGGGAGAACTGAAGCTTTCTTT,CASSLTGRTEAFF
once,TRBJ2-1,TRBD2,TRBV3-1,TGTGCCAGCAGCCCCTCGGGTCTAGCGGGAGGAATTGAGCAGTTCTTC,CASSPSGLAGGIEQFF
many,TRBJ2-7,-,TRBV20-1,TGCAGTGCTCAGATCCGGGCCGGCTACGAGCAGTACTTC,CSAQIRAGYEQYF
-,TRBJ2-5,-,TRBV6-1,TGTGCCAGCAGCCAAGAATGGGAGACCCAGTACTTC,CASSQEWETQYF